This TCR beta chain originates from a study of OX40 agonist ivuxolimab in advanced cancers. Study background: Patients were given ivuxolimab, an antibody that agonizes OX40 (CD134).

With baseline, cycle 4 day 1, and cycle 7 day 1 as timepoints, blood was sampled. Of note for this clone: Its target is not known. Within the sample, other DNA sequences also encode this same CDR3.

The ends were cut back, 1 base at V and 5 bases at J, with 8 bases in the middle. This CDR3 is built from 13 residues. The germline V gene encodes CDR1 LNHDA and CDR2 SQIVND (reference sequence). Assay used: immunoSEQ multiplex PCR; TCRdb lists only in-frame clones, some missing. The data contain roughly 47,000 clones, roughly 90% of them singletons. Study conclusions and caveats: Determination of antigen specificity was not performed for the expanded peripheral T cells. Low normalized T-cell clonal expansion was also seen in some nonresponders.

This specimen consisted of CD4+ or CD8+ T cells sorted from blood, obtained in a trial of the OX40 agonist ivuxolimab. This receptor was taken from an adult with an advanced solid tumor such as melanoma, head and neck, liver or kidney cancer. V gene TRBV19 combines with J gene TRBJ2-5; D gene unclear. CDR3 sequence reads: CASSIAAEETQYF. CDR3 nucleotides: TGTGCCAGTAGTATAGCGGCGGAGGAGACCCAGTACTTC.